Included here is one TCR beta chain sequence, with context. The sample is drawn from a study of OX40 agonist ivuxolimab in advanced cancers. This CDR3 spans 13 amino acids. V lost 0 bases and J lost 8, with 11 bases in between. Germline V gene lookup returns CDR1 LNHNV and CDR2 YYDKDF (reference sequence). Sequenced by immunoSEQ multiplex PCR; TCRdb stores in-frame clones only, minus some. The table records approximately 77,000 clones, 84% of them present only once. The V gene is TRBV15, the J gene TRBJ2-7; TRBD1 might be the D (6 bases). The TCR comes from an adult with an advanced solid tumor such as melanoma, head and neck, liver or kidney cancer. The sequenced sample was CD4+ or CD8+ T cells sorted from blood, obtained in a trial of the OX40 agonist ivuxolimab. The CDR3 sequence: CATSRDPDRKQYF. The CDR3 DNA sequence: TGTGCCACCAGCAGAGATCCGGACAGAAAGCAGTACTTC.